The rows below give T cell receptor beta chains drawn from one sample of a study of early T cells in non-severe SARS-CoV-2 infection. TCRdb processed the 5' RACE reads anew with MiXCR; each CDR3 protein has one entry. The repertoire holds tens of thousands of distinct CDR3 sequences, with 8% to 13% as singletons. The sequencing used whole blood, collected at baseline. The source of these receptors is an adult who was a healthcare worker with PCR-confirmed SARS-CoV-2 infection or an uninfected control (not recorded which). The CDR3 runs from the conserved cysteine through the conserved F or W. D genes are given only for firm matches. Expanded clones get a size class; other rows say once, few or many, or leave the size out.

clone size: -; V gene: TRBV19; D gene: -; J gene: TRBJ2-7; CDR3 DNA: TGTGCCAGTAGTATTCCCCTCTCGGCAGGCGGGCTTCCTTACGAGCAGTACTTC; CDR3 protein: CASSIPLSAGGLPYEQYF
clone size: many; V gene: TRBV7-9; D gene: TRBD1; J gene: TRBJ1-4; CDR3 DNA: TGTGCCAGCAGCAGATATTCGGGACAGGCGGCTGAAAAACTGTTTTTT; CDR3 protein: CASSRYSGQAAEKLFF
clone size: -; V gene: TRBV5-6; D gene: -; J gene: TRBJ2-1; CDR3 DNA: TGTGCCAGCAGCTTGGTCTCCCTAGCCTCTAATGAGCAGTTCTTC; CDR3 protein: CASSLVSLASNEQFF
clone size: few; V gene: TRBV6-6; D gene: TRBD1; J gene: TRBJ2-7; CDR3 DNA: TGTGCCAGCAGTTACCGGGACAGGGGGGACGAGCAGTACTTC; CDR3 protein: CASSYRDRGDEQYF
clone size: -; V gene: TRBV5-4; D gene: -; J gene: TRBJ2-3; CDR3 DNA: TGTGCCAGCACCTCTGGGAAGGGAGGAGGGGATACGCAGTATTTT; CDR3 protein: CASTSGKGGGDTQYF
clone size: -; V gene: TRBV12-3/TRBV12-4; D gene: -; J gene: TRBJ2-3; CDR3 DNA: TGTGCCAGCAGCTCCTTTAAGAGCGGCGGCACAGATACGCAGTATTTT; CDR3 protein: CASSSFKSGGTDTQYF
clone size: few; V gene: TRBV19; D gene: -; J gene: TRBJ2-7; CDR3 DNA: TGTGCCAGTACCCCCGACGCGGGGCAGTTATACGAGCAGTACTTC; CDR3 protein: CASTPDAGQLYEQYF
clone size: many; V gene: TRBV28; D gene: TRBD1; J gene: TRBJ2-7; CDR3 DNA: TGTGCCAGCAGCATCGACAGGGGAGAGTACTACGAGCAGTACTTC; CDR3 protein: CASSIDRGEYYEQYF
clone size: few; V gene: TRBV28; D gene: -; J gene: TRBJ1-6; CDR3 DNA: TGTGCCAGCCGCCCCGGGCTCTATAATTCACCCCTCCACTTT; CDR3 protein: CASRPGLYNSPLHF
clone size: -; V gene: TRBV7-6; D gene: TRBD2; J gene: TRBJ2-7; CDR3 DNA: TGTGCCAGCAGCTTAAATGGTGAGCGGGAGTCGGGCGAGCAGTACTTC; CDR3 protein: CASSLNGERESGEQYF
clone size: -; V gene: TRBV5-1; D gene: -; J gene: TRBJ2-2; CDR3 DNA: TGCGCCAGCAGCCCCCCGGGTTATGGGAACACCGGGGAGCTGTTTTTT; CDR3 protein: CASSPPGYGNTGELFF
clone size: -; V gene: TRBV28; D gene: TRBD2; J gene: TRBJ2-3; CDR3 DNA: TGTGCCAGCAGTCCCGCGCAGGGACTAGCGGGAGGGTGGACAGATACGCAGTATTTT; CDR3 protein: CASSPAQGLAGGWTDTQYF
clone size: -; V gene: TRBV7-9; D gene: -; J gene: TRBJ2-1; CDR3 DNA: TGTGCCAGCAGCTGGACAGAAACCAATGAGCAGTTCTTC; CDR3 protein: CASSWTETNEQFF
clone size: few; V gene: TRBV5-1; D gene: -; J gene: TRBJ2-3; CDR3 DNA: TGCGCCAGCAGCTTACGGGCGGCCGGGGCAGATACGCAGTATTTT; CDR3 protein: CASSLRAAGADTQYF
clone size: many; V gene: TRBV27; D gene: TRBD2; J gene: TRBJ2-3; CDR3 DNA: TGTGCCAGCAGTTTATGGGCGGGAGGCTACACAGATACGCAGTATTTT; CDR3 protein: CASSLWAGGYTDTQYF
clone size: medium-sized; V gene: TRBV25-1; D gene: -; J gene: TRBJ2-1; CDR3 DNA: TGTGCCAGCTCAGAGGGTTATGAGCAGTTCTTC; CDR3 protein: CASSEGYEQFF
clone size: many; V gene: TRBV7-9; D gene: TRBD1; J gene: TRBJ1-2; CDR3 DNA: TGTGCCAGCAGCCCGGACAGGGCCCCAGCCCCCTATGGCTACACCTTC; CDR3 protein: CASSPDRAPAPYGYTF
clone size: few; V gene: TRBV6-1; D gene: -; J gene: TRBJ1-3; CDR3 DNA: TGTGCCAGCAGTGAAACTGGGTCTGGAAACACCATATATTTT; CDR3 protein: CASSETGSGNTIYF
clone size: -; V gene: TRBV6-1; D gene: -; J gene: TRBJ2-2; CDR3 DNA: TGTGCCAGCAGGATTAGGGCGGTGCCCGCGAACACCGGGGAGCTGTTTTTT; CDR3 protein: CASRIRAVPANTGELFF
clone size: few; V gene: TRBV12-3/TRBV12-4; D gene: -; J gene: TRBJ2-1; CDR3 DNA: TGTGCCAGCAGTTGGGCTGGCTCCTACAATGAGCAGTTCTTC; CDR3 protein: CASSWAGSYNEQFF
clone size: many; V gene: TRBV19; D gene: -; J gene: TRBJ1-5; CDR3 DNA: TGTGCCAGTAGTATAGCAGCTCAGCCCCAGCATTTT; CDR3 protein: CASSIAAQPQHF
clone size: many; V gene: TRBV30; D gene: TRBD2; J gene: TRBJ2-7; CDR3 DNA: TGTGCCTGGAGGGCTAGCGGTACCTACGAGCAGTACTTC; CDR3 protein: CAWRASGTYEQYF
clone size: many; V gene: TRBV28; D gene: TRBD2; J gene: TRBJ2-3; CDR3 DNA: TGTGCCAGCAGTGACTCGACTAGCGTAGGCACAGATACGCAGTATTTT; CDR3 protein: CASSDSTSVGTDTQYF
clone size: -; V gene: TRBV10-2; D gene: -; J gene: TRBJ2-4; CDR3 DNA: TGCGCCAGCAGTGAGTCGAATGTAGGGCAGTACTTC; CDR3 protein: CASSESNVGQYF
clone size: -; V gene: TRBV30; D gene: -; J gene: TRBJ2-1; CDR3 DNA: TGTGCCGGAGGGAATGAGCAGTTCTTC; CDR3 protein: CAGGNEQFF
clone size: many; V gene: TRBV24-1; D gene: -; J gene: TRBJ2-3; CDR3 DNA: TGTGCCACCTCGACTGGGACTACGCAGTATTTT; CDR3 protein: CATSTGTTQYF
clone size: -; V gene: TRBV20-1; D gene: TRBD2; J gene: TRBJ2-7; CDR3 DNA: TGCAGTGCTAGGCTACCGGGACTAGCGGCCTACGAGCAGTACTTC; CDR3 protein: CSARLPGLAAYEQYF
clone size: few; V gene: TRBV18; D gene: -; J gene: TRBJ1-1; CDR3 DNA: TGTGCCAGCTCACCCGACAGCGCCCAGCCTGAAGCTTTCTTT; CDR3 protein: CASSPDSAQPEAFF
clone size: -; V gene: TRBV6-6; D gene: TRBD1; J gene: TRBJ2-7; CDR3 DNA: TGTGCCAGCACCCCCGACAGGGGATACCGGGATTCCCCCTACGAGCAGTACTTC; CDR3 protein: CASTPDRGYRDSPYEQYF
clone size: many; V gene: TRBV6-2/TRBV6-3; D gene: TRBD1; J gene: TRBJ2-2; CDR3 DNA: TGTGCCAGCAGGGTGGACAGGGTGAACGGGGAGCTGTTTTTT; CDR3 protein: CASRVDRVNGELFF
clone size: -; V gene: TRBV30; D gene: -; J gene: TRBJ2-3; CDR3 DNA: TGTGCCTGGAGTGTAAGGGGAGGTGATACGCAGTATTTT; CDR3 protein: CAWSVRGGDTQYF
clone size: -; V gene: TRBV9; D gene: -; J gene: TRBJ2-1; CDR3 DNA: TGTGCCAGCAGCCCTTCCCAGCGGACCACCTACAATGAGCAGTTCTTC; CDR3 protein: CASSPSQRTTYNEQFF
clone size: -; V gene: TRBV11-1; D gene: -; J gene: TRBJ2-3; CDR3 DNA: TGTGCCAGCAGCTTCGTATTCCCCTCAAGTCCCACAGATACGCAGTATTTT; CDR3 protein: CASSFVFPSSPTDTQYF
clone size: -; V gene: TRBV7-9; D gene: -; J gene: TRBJ2-5; CDR3 DNA: TGTGCCAGCAGCTTAGAGCGGGACCAAGAGACCCAGTACTTC; CDR3 protein: CASSLERDQETQYF
clone size: many; V gene: TRBV7-6; D gene: -; J gene: TRBJ1-3; CDR3 DNA: TGTGCCAGCAGCTTAGGACACTCTGGAAACACCATATATTTT; CDR3 protein: CASSLGHSGNTIYF
clone size: many; V gene: TRBV6-6; D gene: TRBD2; J gene: TRBJ2-1; CDR3 DNA: TGTGCCAGCAGTTACTCTTCTCCGACTAGCGGGGTATACAATGAGCAGTTCTTC; CDR3 protein: CASSYSSPTSGVYNEQFF
clone size: -; V gene: TRBV11-2; D gene: TRBD2; J gene: TRBJ2-1; CDR3 DNA: TGTGCCAGCAGCCGGACTAGTCGCGGTGCCTACAATGAGCAGTTCTTC; CDR3 protein: CASSRTSRGAYNEQFF